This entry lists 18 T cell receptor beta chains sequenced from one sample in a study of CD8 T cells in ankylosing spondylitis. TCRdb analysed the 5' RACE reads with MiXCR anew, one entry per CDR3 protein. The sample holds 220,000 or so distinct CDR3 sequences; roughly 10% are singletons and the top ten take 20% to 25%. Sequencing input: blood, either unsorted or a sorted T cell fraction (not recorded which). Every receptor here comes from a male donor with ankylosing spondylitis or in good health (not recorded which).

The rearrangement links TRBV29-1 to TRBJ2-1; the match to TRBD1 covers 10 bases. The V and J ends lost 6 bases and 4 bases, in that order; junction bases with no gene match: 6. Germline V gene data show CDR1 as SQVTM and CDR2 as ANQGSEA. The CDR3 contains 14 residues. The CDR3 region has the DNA TGCAGCGTAGGCCGGGACAGGGGATACAATGAGCAGTTCTTC. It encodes CSVGRDRGYNEQFF.

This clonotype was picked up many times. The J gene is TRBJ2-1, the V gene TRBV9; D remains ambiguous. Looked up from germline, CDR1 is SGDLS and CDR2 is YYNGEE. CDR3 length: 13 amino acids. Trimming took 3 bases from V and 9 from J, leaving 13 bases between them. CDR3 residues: CASSAQSTGEQFF. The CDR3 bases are TGTGCCAGCAGCGCCCAATCGACCGGTGAGCAGTTCTTC. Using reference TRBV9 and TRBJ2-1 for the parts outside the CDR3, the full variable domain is DSGVTQTPKHLITATGQRVTLRCSPRSGDLSVYWYQQSLDQGLQFLIQYYNGEERAKGNILERFSAQQFPDLHSELNLSSLELGDSALYFCASSAQSTGEQFFGPGTRLTVL.

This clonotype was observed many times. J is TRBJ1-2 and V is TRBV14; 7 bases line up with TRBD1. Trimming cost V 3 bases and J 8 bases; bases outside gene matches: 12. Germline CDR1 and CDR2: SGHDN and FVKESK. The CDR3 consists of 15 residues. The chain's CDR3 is CASSQDTGVRRGYTF. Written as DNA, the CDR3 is TGTGCCAGCAGCCAGGACACAGGGGTTCGTCGGGGCTACACCTTC.

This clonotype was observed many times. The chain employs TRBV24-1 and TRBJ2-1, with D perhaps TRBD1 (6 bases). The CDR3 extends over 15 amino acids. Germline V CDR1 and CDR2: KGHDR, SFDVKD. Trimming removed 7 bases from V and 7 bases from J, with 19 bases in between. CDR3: CATSSTGDTRNEQFF. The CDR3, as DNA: TGTGCCACCAGCTCAACCGGGGACACGAGGAATGAGCAGTTCTTC.

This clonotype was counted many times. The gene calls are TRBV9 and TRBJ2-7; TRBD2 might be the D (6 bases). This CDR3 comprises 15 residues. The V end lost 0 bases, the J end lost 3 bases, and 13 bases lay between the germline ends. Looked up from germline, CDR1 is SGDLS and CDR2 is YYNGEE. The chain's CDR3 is CASSVGPGEDYEQYF. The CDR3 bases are TGTGCCAGCAGCGTAGGACCCGGGGAGGACTACGAGCAGTACTTC.

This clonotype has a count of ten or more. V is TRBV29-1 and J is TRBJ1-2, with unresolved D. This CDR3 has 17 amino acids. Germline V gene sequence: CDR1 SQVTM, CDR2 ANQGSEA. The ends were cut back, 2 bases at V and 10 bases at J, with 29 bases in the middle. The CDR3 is CSVEKQPGITMMDIYTF. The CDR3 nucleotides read TGCAGCGTTGAAAAACAGCCGGGTATTACGATGATGGATATCTACACCTTC.

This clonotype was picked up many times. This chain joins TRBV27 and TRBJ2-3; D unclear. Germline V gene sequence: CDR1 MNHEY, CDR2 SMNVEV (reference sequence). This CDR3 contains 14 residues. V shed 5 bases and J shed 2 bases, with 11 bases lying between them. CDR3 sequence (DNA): TGTGCCAGCAGTCCCGGAGAACACACAGATACGCAGTATTTT. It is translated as CASSPGEHTDTQYF.

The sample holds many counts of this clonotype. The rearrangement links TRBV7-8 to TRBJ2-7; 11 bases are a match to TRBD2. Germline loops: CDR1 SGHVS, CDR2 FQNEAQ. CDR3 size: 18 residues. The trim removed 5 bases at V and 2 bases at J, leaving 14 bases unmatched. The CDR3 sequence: CASSEAWATSGEPYEQYF. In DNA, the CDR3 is TGTGCCAGCAGCGAAGCTTGGGCGACTAGCGGGGAACCCTACGAGCAGTACTTC.

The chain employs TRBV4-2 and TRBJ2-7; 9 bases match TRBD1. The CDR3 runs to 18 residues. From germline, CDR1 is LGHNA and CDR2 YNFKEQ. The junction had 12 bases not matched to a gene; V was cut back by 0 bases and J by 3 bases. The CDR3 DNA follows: TGTGCCAGCAGCCAAGATGAGCCCGGGACAGGGATTCTCTACGAGCAGTACTTC. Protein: CASSQDEPGTGILYEQYF.

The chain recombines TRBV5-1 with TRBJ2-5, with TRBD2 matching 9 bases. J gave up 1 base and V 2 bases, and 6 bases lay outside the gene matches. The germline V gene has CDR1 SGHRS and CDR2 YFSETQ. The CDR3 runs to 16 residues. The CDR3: CASSLGAGGPQETQYF. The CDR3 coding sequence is TGCGCCAGCAGCTTAGGAGCGGGGGGCCCCCAAGAGACCCAGTACTTC.

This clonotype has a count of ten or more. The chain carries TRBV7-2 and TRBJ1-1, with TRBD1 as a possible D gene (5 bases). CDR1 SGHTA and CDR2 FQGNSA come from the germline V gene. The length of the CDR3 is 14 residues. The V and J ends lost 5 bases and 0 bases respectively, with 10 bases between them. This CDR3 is CASSQEGLNTEAFF. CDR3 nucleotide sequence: TGTGCCAGCAGCCAGGAGGGGTTGAACACTGAAGCTTTCTTT.

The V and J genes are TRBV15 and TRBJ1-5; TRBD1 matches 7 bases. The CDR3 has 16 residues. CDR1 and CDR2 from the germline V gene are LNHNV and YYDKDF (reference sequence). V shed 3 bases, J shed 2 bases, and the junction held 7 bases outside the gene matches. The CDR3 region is CATSSAAGQGNQPQHF. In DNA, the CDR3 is TGTGCCACCAGCAGTGCCGCCGGACAGGGCAATCAGCCCCAGCATTTT.

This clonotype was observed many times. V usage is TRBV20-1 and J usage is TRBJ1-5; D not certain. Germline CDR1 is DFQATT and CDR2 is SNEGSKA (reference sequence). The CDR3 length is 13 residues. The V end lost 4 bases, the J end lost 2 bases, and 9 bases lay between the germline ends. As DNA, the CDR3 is TGCAGTGCTATTCCGGGAGGCAATCAGCCCCAGCATTTT. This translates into CSAIPGGNQPQHF.

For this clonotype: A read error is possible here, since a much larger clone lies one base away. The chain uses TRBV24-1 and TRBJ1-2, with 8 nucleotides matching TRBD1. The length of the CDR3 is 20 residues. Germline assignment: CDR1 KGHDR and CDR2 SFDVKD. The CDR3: CATSDTGGTLHRDEYAGYPF. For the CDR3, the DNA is TGTGCCACCAGTGATACAGGGGGGACCTTGCACCGAGATGAATACGCTGGCTACCCCTTC.

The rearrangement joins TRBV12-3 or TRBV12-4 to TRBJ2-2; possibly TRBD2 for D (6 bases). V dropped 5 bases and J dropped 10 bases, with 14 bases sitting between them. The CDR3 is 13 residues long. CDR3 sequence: CASSHPGSVELFF. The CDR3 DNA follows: TGTGCCAGCAGTCACCCCGGGAGTGTGGAGCTGTTTTTT.

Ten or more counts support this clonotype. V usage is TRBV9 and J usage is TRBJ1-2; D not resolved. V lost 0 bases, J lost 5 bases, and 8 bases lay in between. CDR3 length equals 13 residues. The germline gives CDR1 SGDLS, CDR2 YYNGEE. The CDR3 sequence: CASSVEYGYGYTF. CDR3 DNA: TGTGCCAGCAGCGTAGAATACGGATATGGCTACACCTTC.

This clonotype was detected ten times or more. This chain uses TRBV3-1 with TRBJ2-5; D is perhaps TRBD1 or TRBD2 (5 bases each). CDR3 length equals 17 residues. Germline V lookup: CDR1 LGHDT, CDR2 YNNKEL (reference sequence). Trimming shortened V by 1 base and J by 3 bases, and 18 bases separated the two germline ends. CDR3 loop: CASSQGDLGPKEETQYF. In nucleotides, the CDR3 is TGTGCCAGCAGCCAAGGAGACCTGGGACCGAAGGAAGAGACCCAGTACTTC.

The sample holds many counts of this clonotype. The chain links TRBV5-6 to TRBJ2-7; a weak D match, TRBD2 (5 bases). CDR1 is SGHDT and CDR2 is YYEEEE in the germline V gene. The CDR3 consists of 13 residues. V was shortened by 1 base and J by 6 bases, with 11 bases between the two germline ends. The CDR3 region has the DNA TGTGCCAGCAGCTTGAACGGAGGTTCCGAGCAGTACTTC. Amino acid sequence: CASSLNGGSEQYF.